This TCR beta chain was sequenced during a study of cytomegalovirus exposure and HLA in healthy donors. This CDR3 region has 14 residues. The junction had 2 bases not matched to a gene; V was cut back by 1 base and J by 3 bases. The V gene's germline CDR1 is SEHNR and CDR2 FQNEAQ (reference sequence). This clone was detected once. Its antigen is undetermined. Overall study findings and caveats: Listed as cytomegalovirus-associated were 150 or so TCR beta chains. The dataset shows that most TCR sequences were rare, while some public TCRs occurred in many donors. A few chains tied to CMV proved CMV antigen-specific in vitro. Reports indicated that the classifier achieved high specificity and sensitivity in diagnosing cytomegalovirus status.

TCRdb's copy holds only in-frame clones and misses some; the assay was immunoSEQ multiplex PCR. The sample includes approximately 120,000 clones, roughly 90% of them seen just once. The V and J genes are TRBV7-9 and TRBJ2-5; 7 bases match TRBD2. This clonotype originated in a young woman in good health and CMV-seronegative. Specimen: PBMCs. The CDR3 region is CASSLVTSEETQYF. Here the CDR3 DNA reads TGTGCCAGCAGCTTAGTAACTAGCGAAGAGACCCAGTACTTC.